A selection of T cell receptor beta chains follows, all from one sample in a study of cytomegalovirus exposure and HLA in healthy donors. Some clones are missing from TCRdb's copy, which holds only in-frame ones; the method was immunoSEQ multiplex PCR. The repertoire holds around 100,000 clones, with approximately 73% as singletons. Material: PBMCs. Receptors were obtained from a woman in her late teens or twenties in good health and CMV-seropositive. CDR3s include the opening cysteine and the closing phenylalanine or tryptophan. D genes are given only for firm matches. The size entry is marked missing in some rows and otherwise reads once, few, many or a size class.

V gene: TRBV4-2; D gene: NA; J gene: TRBJ2-2; clone size: NA; CDR3 protein: CASSQGSLASNTGELFF; CDR3 DNA: TGTGCCAGCAGCCAAGGTTCCTTAGCGTCGAACACCGGGGAGCTGTTTTTT
V gene: TRBV10-1; D gene: NA; J gene: TRBJ1-1; clone size: NA; CDR3 protein: CASSGGWNTEAFF; CDR3 DNA: TGCGCCAGCAGTGGTGGCTGGAACACTGAAGCTTTCTTT
V gene: TRBV19; D gene: TRBD2; J gene: TRBJ2-1; clone size: NA; CDR3 protein: CASSIVRTSGLSYNEQFF; CDR3 DNA: TGTGCCAGTAGTATAGTAAGGACTAGCGGGCTGTCCTACAATGAGCAGTTCTTC
V gene: TRBV6-5; D gene: NA; J gene: TRBJ1-2; clone size: NA; CDR3 protein: CASLALGGYTF; CDR3 DNA: TGTGCCAGCCTCGCTCTAGGAGGCTACACCTTC
V gene: TRBV6-5; D gene: NA; J gene: TRBJ2-1; clone size: few; CDR3 protein: CASSRDNYNEQFF; CDR3 DNA: TGTGCCAGCAGCCGGGACAACTACAATGAGCAGTTCTTC
V gene: TRBV27; D gene: NA; J gene: TRBJ2-7; clone size: NA; CDR3 protein: CASSPPGREQYF; CDR3 DNA: TGTGCCAGCAGTCCCCCCGGTCGGGAGCAGTACTTC
V gene: TRBV10-3; D gene: TRBD2; J gene: TRBJ2-1; clone size: once; CDR3 protein: CAIRPGGLAIGNEQFF; CDR3 DNA: TGTGCCATCAGGCCTGGGGGACTAGCTATAGGCAATGAGCAGTTCTTC
V gene: TRBV19; D gene: TRBD2; J gene: TRBJ2-1; clone size: NA; CDR3 protein: CASSIGEGSSYNEQFF; CDR3 DNA: TGTGCCAGTAGTATAGGGGAGGGGAGCTCCTACAATGAGCAGTTCTTC
V gene: TRBV27; D gene: NA; J gene: TRBJ2-7; clone size: NA; CDR3 protein: CASSPSSGALSYEQYF; CDR3 DNA: TGTGCCAGCAGTCCCTCTTCGGGAGCCCTTTCCTACGAGCAGTACTTC
V gene: TRBV9; D gene: NA; J gene: TRBJ2-7; clone size: few; CDR3 protein: CASSGRDIYEQYF; CDR3 DNA: TGTGCCAGCAGCGGCCGGGACATCTACGAGCAGTACTTC
V gene: TRBV6-5; D gene: TRBD1; J gene: TRBJ1-1; clone size: few; CDR3 protein: CASRVDRVYTEAFF; CDR3 DNA: TGTGCCAGCAGGGTGGACAGGGTTTACACTGAAGCTTTCTTT
V gene: TRBV5-1; D gene: NA; J gene: TRBJ1-4; clone size: NA; CDR3 protein: CASQGLEGEKLFF; CDR3 DNA: TGCGCCAGCCAGGGACTCGAGGGTGAAAAACTGTTTTTT
V gene: TRBV28; D gene: TRBD1; J gene: TRBJ1-2; clone size: NA; CDR3 protein: CASRRTGGDLLNGYTF; CDR3 DNA: TGTGCCAGCAGACGGACAGGGGGGGACCTATTAAATGGCTACACCTTC
V gene: TRBV28; D gene: NA; J gene: TRBJ2-7; clone size: once; CDR3 protein: CATLERLSSYEQYF; CDR3 DNA: TGTGCCACCCTCGAGCGGTTGAGCTCCTACGAGCAGTACTTC
V gene: TRBV7-7; D gene: TRBD2; J gene: TRBJ2-1; clone size: NA; CDR3 protein: CASSLAPSGSSYNEQFF; CDR3 DNA: TGTGCTAGCAGCTTAGCCCCTAGCGGCAGCTCCTACAATGAGCAGTTCTTC
V gene: TRBV20-1; D gene: TRBD1; J gene: TRBJ2-7; clone size: NA; CDR3 protein: CSAPRGNEQYF; CDR3 DNA: TGCAGTGCTCCCAGGGGGAACGAGCAGTACTTC
V gene: TRBV20-1; D gene: NA; J gene: TRBJ2-3; clone size: NA; CDR3 protein: CSAGSGYF; CDR3 DNA: TGCAGTGCCGGGTCGGGGTATTTT
V gene: TRBV29-1; D gene: TRBD1; J gene: TRBJ1-2; clone size: NA; CDR3 protein: CSVEDLFSFGQGVIGYTF; CDR3 DNA: TGCAGCGTTGAGGACCTCTTCTCTTTTGGACAGGGGGTGATCGGCTACACCTTC
V gene: TRBV25-1; D gene: NA; J gene: TRBJ2-2; clone size: NA; CDR3 protein: CASSGPDRPGTGELFF; CDR3 DNA: TGTGCCAGCAGTGGACCCGACAGGCCCGGGACCGGGGAGCTGTTTTTT
V gene: TRBV4-3; D gene: NA; J gene: TRBJ1-2; clone size: NA; CDR3 protein: CASSQDFPANYGYTF; CDR3 DNA: TGCGCCAGCAGCCAAGACTTTCCAGCTAACTATGGCTACACCTTC
V gene: TRBV29-1; D gene: TRBD1; J gene: TRBJ1-5; clone size: once; CDR3 protein: CSVVGTGIGQPQHF; CDR3 DNA: TGCAGCGTTGTCGGGACAGGGATAGGTCAGCCCCAGCATTTT
V gene: TRBV2; D gene: TRBD2; J gene: TRBJ2-3; clone size: once; CDR3 protein: CASSSSGGFSDTQYF; CDR3 DNA: TGTGCCAGCAGTTCTAGCGGGGGGTTTTCGGATACGCAGTATTTT
V gene: TRBV18; D gene: NA; J gene: TRBJ2-1; clone size: NA; CDR3 protein: CASSPPGRGGTNNEQFF; CDR3 DNA: TGTGCCAGCTCACCCCCGGGACGTGGGGGCACTAACAATGAGCAGTTCTTC
V gene: TRBV5-1; D gene: NA; J gene: TRBJ2-1; clone size: NA; CDR3 protein: CASSLARVDPDEQFF; CDR3 DNA: TGCGCCAGCAGCTTGGCCAGGGTGGACCCCGATGAGCAGTTCTTC
V gene: TRBV6-1; D gene: NA; J gene: TRBJ1-1; clone size: NA; CDR3 protein: CASSDFTGTEAFF; CDR3 DNA: TGTGCCAGCAGCGACTTTACAGGGACTGAAGCTTTCTTT
V gene: TRBV2; D gene: NA; J gene: TRBJ2-1; clone size: NA; CDR3 protein: CASTNRISSHEQFF; CDR3 DNA: TGTGCCAGCACTAACAGGATCTCCTCTCATGAGCAGTTCTTC
V gene: TRBV5-6; D gene: TRBD1; J gene: TRBJ1-3; clone size: few; CDR3 protein: CASSLARGAGNTIYF; CDR3 DNA: TGTGCCAGCAGCTTGGCCAGGGGGGCTGGAAACACCATATATTTT
V gene: TRBV7-8; D gene: TRBD2; J gene: TRBJ2-7; clone size: NA; CDR3 protein: CASSPRLAGLEQYF; CDR3 DNA: TGTGCCAGCAGCCCCCGACTAGCGGGGCTTGAGCAGTACTTC
V gene: TRBV7-9; D gene: NA; J gene: TRBJ2-3; clone size: few; CDR3 protein: CASSAGASTDTQYF; CDR3 DNA: TGTGCCAGCAGCGCGGGGGCCAGCACAGATACGCAGTATTTT
V gene: TRBV11-2; D gene: NA; J gene: TRBJ2-7; clone size: NA; CDR3 protein: CASSLGLGLRYEQYF; CDR3 DNA: TGTGCCAGCAGCTTAGGGTTGGGGCTAAGGTACGAGCAGTACTTC
V gene: TRBV30; D gene: NA; J gene: TRBJ1-5; clone size: few; CDR3 protein: CAGSTDSNQPQHF; CDR3 DNA: TGTGCCGGCTCGACAGATAGCAATCAGCCCCAGCATTTT
V gene: TRBV28; D gene: TRBD2; J gene: TRBJ2-7; clone size: NA; CDR3 protein: CASSLPRLAGSHYEQYF; CDR3 DNA: TGTGCCAGCAGTTTACCCAGGCTAGCGGGATCTCACTACGAGCAGTACTTC
V gene: TRBV7-3; D gene: NA; J gene: TRBJ2-7; clone size: NA; CDR3 protein: CASSLGPGTYEQYF; CDR3 DNA: TGTGCCAGCAGCTTGGGTCCAGGCACCTACGAGCAGTACTTC
V gene: TRBV6-5; D gene: TRBD1; J gene: TRBJ2-6; clone size: few; CDR3 protein: CASGQGHSGANVLTF; CDR3 DNA: TGTGCCAGTGGACAGGGCCACTCTGGGGCCAACGTCCTGACTTTC
V gene: TRBV7-9; D gene: NA; J gene: TRBJ2-7; clone size: NA; CDR3 protein: CASSYASGNGYEQYF; CDR3 DNA: TGTGCCAGCAGCTACGCCTCAGGGAACGGCTACGAGCAGTACTTC
V gene: TRBV19; D gene: TRBD1; J gene: TRBJ1-1; clone size: NA; CDR3 protein: CASTFGQGTNTEAFF; CDR3 DNA: TGTGCCAGTACCTTCGGACAGGGGACAAACACTGAAGCTTTCTTT
V gene: TRBV6-1; D gene: NA; J gene: TRBJ1-1; clone size: NA; CDR3 protein: CASSEQQGFTEAFF; CDR3 DNA: TGTGCCAGCAGTGAACAACAGGGTTTTACTGAAGCTTTCTTT
V gene: TRBV2; D gene: NA; J gene: TRBJ2-7; clone size: NA; CDR3 protein: CASSSTASYEQYF; CDR3 DNA: TGTGCCAGCAGTTCGACAGCCTCCTACGAGCAGTACTTC
V gene: TRBV6-5; D gene: NA; J gene: TRBJ2-7; clone size: NA; CDR3 protein: CASSYEVRRGYEQYF; CDR3 DNA: TGTGCCAGCAGTTATGAGGTAAGGAGAGGGTACGAGCAGTACTTC
V gene: TRBV9; D gene: TRBD1; J gene: TRBJ2-6; clone size: NA; CDR3 protein: CASSATGARGANVLTF; CDR3 DNA: TGTGCCAGCAGCGCCACAGGGGCCCGGGGGGCCAACGTCCTGACTTTC
V gene: TRBV28; D gene: TRBD1; J gene: TRBJ1-1; clone size: NA; CDR3 protein: CASSLRDRARDTEAFF; CDR3 DNA: TGTGCCAGCAGTTTACGGGACAGGGCCCGGGACACTGAAGCTTTCTTT
V gene: TRBV6-5; D gene: NA; J gene: TRBJ2-4; clone size: NA; CDR3 protein: CASQEGSIQYF; CDR3 DNA: TGTGCCAGTCAGGAGGGGAGCATTCAGTACTTC
V gene: TRBV11-3; D gene: TRBD2; J gene: TRBJ2-1; clone size: NA; CDR3 protein: CASSFRTSLGEQFF; CDR3 DNA: TGTGCCAGCAGCTTTCGGACTAGTTTAGGGGAGCAGTTCTTC
V gene: TRBV6-1; D gene: NA; J gene: TRBJ2-7; clone size: few; CDR3 protein: CASSVSYTYEQYF; CDR3 DNA: TGTGCCAGCAGTGTCTCATACACCTACGAGCAGTACTTC
V gene: TRBV6-6; D gene: NA; J gene: TRBJ1-1; clone size: NA; CDR3 protein: CASSPPRQQVEAFF; CDR3 DNA: TGTGCCAGCAGTCCCCCCCGACAGCAGGTCGAAGCTTTCTTT
V gene: TRBV5-1; D gene: TRBD2; J gene: TRBJ2-1; clone size: few; CDR3 protein: CASSWPNLGLAGTSSYNEQFF; CDR3 DNA: TGCGCCAGCAGTTGGCCCAACCTGGGACTAGCGGGCACATCCTCCTACAATGAGCAGTTCTTC
V gene: TRBV5-1; D gene: NA; J gene: TRBJ2-1; clone size: NA; CDR3 protein: CASSLGGGASGPYNEQFF; CDR3 DNA: TGCGCCAGCAGCTTGGGTGGGGGGGCTAGCGGACCATACAATGAGCAGTTCTTC
V gene: TRBV19; D gene: NA; J gene: TRBJ1-1; clone size: NA; CDR3 protein: CASSRRGVRMNTEAFF; CDR3 DNA: TGTGCCAGTAGTAGGCGGGGCGTAAGGATGAACACTGAAGCTTTCTTT
V gene: TRBV2; D gene: TRBD1; J gene: TRBJ2-4; clone size: NA; CDR3 protein: CASSQGQGSLANIQYF; CDR3 DNA: TGTGCCAGCAGTCAAGGACAGGGGTCTTTGGCAAACATTCAGTACTTC
V gene: TRBV9; D gene: NA; J gene: TRBJ2-5; clone size: NA; CDR3 protein: CASSPNYAQETQYF; CDR3 DNA: TGTGCCAGCAGCCCCAACTACGCTCAAGAGACCCAGTACTTC
V gene: TRBV5-1; D gene: NA; J gene: TRBJ2-5; clone size: NA; CDR3 protein: CASSFIQTQYF; CDR3 DNA: TGCGCCAGCAGCTTTATCCAGACCCAGTACTTC
V gene: TRBV18; D gene: NA; J gene: TRBJ2-3; clone size: NA; CDR3 protein: CASSRSATDTQYF; CDR3 DNA: TGTGCCAGCTCAAGAAGCGCCACAGATACGCAGTATTTT
V gene: TRBV6-5; D gene: TRBD1; J gene: TRBJ2-1; clone size: NA; CDR3 protein: CASRFQGVDEQFF; CDR3 DNA: TGTGCCAGCAGATTCCAGGGGGTTGATGAGCAGTTCTTC
V gene: TRBV2; D gene: NA; J gene: TRBJ2-5; clone size: NA; CDR3 protein: CASSGAISGGETQYF; CDR3 DNA: TGTGCCAGCAGTGGAGCTATTAGCGGTGGAGAGACCCAGTACTTC